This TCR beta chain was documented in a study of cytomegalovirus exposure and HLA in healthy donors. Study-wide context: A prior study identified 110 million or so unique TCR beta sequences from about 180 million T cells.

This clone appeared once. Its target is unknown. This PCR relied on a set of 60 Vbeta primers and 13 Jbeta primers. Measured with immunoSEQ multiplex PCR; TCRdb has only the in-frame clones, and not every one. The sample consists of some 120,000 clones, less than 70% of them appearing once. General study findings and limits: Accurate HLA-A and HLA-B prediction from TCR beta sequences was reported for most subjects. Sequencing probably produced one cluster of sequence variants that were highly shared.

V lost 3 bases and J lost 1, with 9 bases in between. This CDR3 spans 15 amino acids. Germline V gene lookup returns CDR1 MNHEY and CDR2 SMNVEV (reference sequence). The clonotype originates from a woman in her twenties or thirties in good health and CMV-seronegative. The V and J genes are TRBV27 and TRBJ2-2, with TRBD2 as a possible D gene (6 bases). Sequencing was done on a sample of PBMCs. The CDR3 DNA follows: TGTGCCAGCAGTTTGGCCGGGGGGAACACCGGGGAGCTGTTTTTT. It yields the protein CASSLAGGNTGELFF.